The subject of this entry is one TCR beta chain. The antigen is undetermined. The CDR3 totals 11 residues. CDR1 is LGHDT, CDR2 YNNKEL, per germline (reference sequence). V shed 5 bases and J shed 7 bases, with 7 bases lying between them. TCR beta sequencing was performed on blood CD8+ and CD4+ T cells. This entry is derived from a study of CD8 T cells in Susac syndrome. RNA was extracted with the RNeasy kit, and a quantity of roughly 0.5 to 1 ug was reverse transcribed using random hexamers. TCRdb reanalysed the immunoSEQ multiplex PCR reads using MiXCR and keeps one entry per CDR3 protein. This sample has some 110,000 distinct CDR3 sequences, with more than 85% found just once. Study-wide findings and caveats: The study conceded that relatively few individuals underwent its TCR sequencing and HLA analysis.

Material: CD4+ T cells from PBMCs. This clonotype was sampled from a human donor with multiple sclerosis. The genes are TRBV3-1 and TRBJ2-3; TRBD2 is a possible D gene (6 bases). CDR3 nucleotide sequence: TGTGCCAGCAGCGGAGGGTATACGCAGTATTTT. Protein sequence: CASSGGYTQYF.